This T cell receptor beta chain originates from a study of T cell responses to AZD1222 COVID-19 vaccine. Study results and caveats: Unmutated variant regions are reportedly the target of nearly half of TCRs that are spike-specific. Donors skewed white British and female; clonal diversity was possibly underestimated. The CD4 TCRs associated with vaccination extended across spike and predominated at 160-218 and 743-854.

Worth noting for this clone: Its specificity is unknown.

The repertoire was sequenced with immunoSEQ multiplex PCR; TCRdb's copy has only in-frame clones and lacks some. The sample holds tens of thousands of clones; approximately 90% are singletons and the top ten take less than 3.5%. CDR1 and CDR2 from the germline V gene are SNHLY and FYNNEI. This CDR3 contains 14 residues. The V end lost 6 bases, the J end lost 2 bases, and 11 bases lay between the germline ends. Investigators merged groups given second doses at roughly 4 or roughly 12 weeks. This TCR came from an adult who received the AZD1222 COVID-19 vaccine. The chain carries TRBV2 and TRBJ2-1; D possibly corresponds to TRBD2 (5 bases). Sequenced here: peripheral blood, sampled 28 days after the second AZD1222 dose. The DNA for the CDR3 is TGTGCCAGCAGGGAGGATGGAACCTACAATGAGCAGTTCTTC. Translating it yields CASREDGTYNEQFF.